Reported below is one T cell receptor (beta chain). Antigen: not known. The CDR3 consists of 15 residues. Unmatched junction bases numbered 5, after V lost 4 bases and J lost 5 bases. Germline V lookup: CDR1 SGHAT, CDR2 FQNNGV. Any history of autoimmune disease or systemic immunosuppression disqualified patients. The data stem from a study of OX40 agonist ivuxolimab in advanced cancers. Study observations and caveats: Relative to CD4+, CD8+ T cells held more expanded clones on average.

Using immunoSEQ multiplex PCR, the repertoire was profiled, and TCRdb retains in-frame clones only, with some absent. This repertoire shows some 58,000 clones, approximately 91% found once; its top ten account for around 0.73%. Sequencing used CD4+ or CD8+ T cells sorted from blood, obtained in a trial of the OX40 agonist ivuxolimab. The origin of this receptor is an adult with an advanced solid tumor such as melanoma, head and neck, liver or kidney cancer. This chain joins TRBV11-2 and TRBJ2-7; 13 bases are a match to TRBD2. This CDR3 reads CASSWGLAGLNEQYF. Written as DNA, the CDR3 is TGTGCCAGCAGCTGGGGACTAGCGGGACTCAACGAGCAGTACTTC. Full variable domain (outside the CDR3, taken from reference TRBV11-2 and TRBJ2-7): EAGVAQSPRYKIIEKRQSVAFWCNPISGHATLYWYQQILGQGPKLLIQFQNNGVVDDSQLPKDRFSAERLKGVDSTLKIQPAKLEDSAVYLCASSWGLAGLNEQYFGPGTRLTVT.